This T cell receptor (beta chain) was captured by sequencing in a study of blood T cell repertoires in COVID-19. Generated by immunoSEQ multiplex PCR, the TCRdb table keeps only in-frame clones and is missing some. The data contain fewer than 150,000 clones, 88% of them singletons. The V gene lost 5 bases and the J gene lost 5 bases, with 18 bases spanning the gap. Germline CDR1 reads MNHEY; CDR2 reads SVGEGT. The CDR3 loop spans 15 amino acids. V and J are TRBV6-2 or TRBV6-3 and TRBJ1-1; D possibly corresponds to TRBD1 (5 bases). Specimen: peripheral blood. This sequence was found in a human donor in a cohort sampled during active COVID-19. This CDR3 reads CASSPRGTEWTEAFF. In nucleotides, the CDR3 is TGTGCCAGCAGTCCCCGGGGGACCGAGTGGACTGAAGCTTTCTTT.